These T cell receptor beta chains were read from a single sample in a study of blood T cell repertoires in COVID-19. Clones were sequenced by immunoSEQ multiplex PCR, and TCRdb holds only the in-frame ones, with some missing. The sample yields around 140,000 clones, roughly 89% seen once. The sample taken for sequencing was peripheral blood. The receptors here all came from a man in his sixties with active or convalescent COVID-19. CDR3s include the opening cysteine and the closing phenylalanine or tryptophan. Each record gives: V gene, clone size, D gene, J gene, CDR3 protein, CDR3 DNA. The D gene is left open where the match is weak. Only some rows state a clone size, as once, few, many or a class for expanded clones.

>TRBV24-1|.|.|TRBJ1-1
CATSRGGGRAFF
TGTGCCACCAGTCGAGGTGGCGGTAGAGCTTTCTTT
>TRBV27|.|TRBD2|TRBJ2-3
CASSMTSGGGASTDTQYF
TGTGCCAGCAGTATGACTAGCGGGGGGGGTGCTAGCACAGATACGCAGTATTTT
>TRBV3-1/TRBV3-2|.|.|TRBJ2-7
CASSQDRLTGSTYEQYF
TGTGCCAGCAGCCAAGATCGACTCACGGGATCTACATACGAGCAGTACTTC
>TRBV27|.|TRBD1|TRBJ2-3
CASSPTGAGDTQYF
TGTGCCAGCAGCCCAACAGGGGCAGGAGATACGCAGTATTTT
>TRBV28|.|TRBD2|TRBJ2-3
CASFPPLPQAGRGTDTQYF
TGTGCCAGCTTTCCGCCCTTGCCCCAGGCGGGGAGGGGCACAGATACGCAGTATTTT
>TRBV11-2|few|.|TRBJ1-3
CASSSGVGSGNTIYF
TGTGCCAGCAGCTCAGGGGTGGGATCTGGAAACACCATATATTTT
>TRBV28|.|.|TRBJ2-5
CASNPRGRAGETQYF
TGTGCCAGCAACCCAAGAGGGCGGGCTGGGGAGACCCAGTACTTC
>TRBV3-1/TRBV3-2|.|.|TRBJ1-1
CASSPRDFGAFF
TGTGCCAGCAGCCCCAGGGACTTTGGGGCTTTCTTT
>TRBV5-4|.|TRBD2|TRBJ2-1
CASTSGLADPANEQFF
TGTGCCAGCACCTCGGGACTAGCGGATCCGGCCAATGAGCAGTTCTTC
>TRBV7-9|.|.|TRBJ1-5
CASSLGGLSNQPQHF
TGTGCCAGCAGCTTAGGGGGGCTAAGCAATCAGCCCCAGCATTTT
>TRBV19|.|.|TRBJ2-1
CASSLDNRGQFF
TGTGCCAGTAGCCTCGACAACCGGGGGCAGTTCTTC
>TRBV2|.|TRBD1|TRBJ1-6
CASSDEGARGSPLHF
TGTGCCAGCAGTGATGAGGGGGCGCGGGGATCACCCCTCCACTTT
>TRBV20-1|.|.|TRBJ2-3
CSASLALTDTQYF
TGCAGTGCTAGTTTAGCGCTAACAGATACGCAGTATTTT
>TRBV5-1|.|TRBD1|TRBJ1-1
CASSFGIDFSDREGTEAFF
TGCGCCAGCAGCTTCGGGATAGACTTTTCGGACAGGGAGGGCACTGAAGCTTTCTTT
>TRBV7-9|.|.|TRBJ2-5
CASSLSTPGLTQETQYF
TGTGCCAGCTCCCTCTCCACACCGGGACTGACTCAAGAGACCCAGTACTTC
>TRBV7-9|.|.|TRBJ2-7
CASSPDVSYEQYF
TGTGCCAGCAGCCCAGATGTATCTTACGAGCAGTACTTC
>TRBV3-1/TRBV3-2|.|.|TRBJ1-4
CASSQAGIGTNEKLFF
TGTGCCAGCAGCCAAGCAGGGATCGGAACTAATGAAAAACTGTTTTTT
>TRBV7-2|.|.|TRBJ2-2
CASSPAGHFNTGELFF
TGTGCCAGCAGCCCAGCAGGACACTTTAACACCGGGGAGCTGTTTTTT
>TRBV6-1|.|.|TRBJ1-1
CASSDANSGARTEAFF
TGTGCCAGCAGTGACGCCAACTCAGGGGCACGCACTGAAGCTTTCTTT
>TRBV28|once|.|TRBJ1-2
CASSSGGGTKKDYGYTF
TGTGCCAGCAGTTCCGGCGGGGGGACAAAGAAAGATTATGGCTACACCTTC
>TRBV28|.|TRBD1|TRBJ2-4
CASRTGGVKNIQYF
TGTGCCAGCAGGACAGGGGGTGTCAAAAACATTCAGTACTTC
>TRBV2|once|TRBD1|TRBJ2-7
CATSPGQINYEQYF
TGTGCCACATCCCCGGGACAGATAAACTACGAGCAGTACTTC
>TRBV5-8|.|TRBD1|TRBJ1-1
CASSGGTVRGEAFF
TGTGCCAGCAGCGGAGGGACAGTGAGAGGAGAAGCTTTCTTT
>TRBV3-1/TRBV3-2|.|.|TRBJ2-4
CASSPQAAKNIQYF
TGTGCCAGCAGCCCCCAGGCGGCCAAAAACATTCAGTACTTC
>TRBV6-5|.|TRBD1|TRBJ1-3
CASPGTGDRNTIYF
TGTGCCAGCCCCGGGACAGGGGACCGAAACACCATATATTTT
>TRBV5-5|.|.|TRBJ1-5
CASSLFSGQGQPQHF
TGTGCCAGCAGCTTGTTTTCGGGGCAGGGGCAGCCCCAGCATTTT
>TRBV4-1|.|.|TRBJ1-4
CASSQGGRRVLFF
TGCGCCAGCAGCCAAGGTGGCAGGAGGGTTCTGTTTTTT
>TRBV27|.|.|TRBJ1-5
CASSLGRGSSQPQHF
TGTGCCAGCAGTTTAGGGCGGGGGAGCAGTCAGCCCCAGCATTTT
>TRBV3-1/TRBV3-2|.|TRBD1|TRBJ2-2
CASSPNRGTGELFF
TGTGCCAGCAGCCCAAACAGGGGCACCGGGGAGCTGTTTTTT
>TRBV6-5|.|TRBD1|TRBJ1-5
CASRRDRGSNQPQHF
TGTGCCAGCAGAAGGGACAGGGGGAGCAATCAGCCCCAGCATTTT
>TRBV28|.|.|TRBJ1-2
CASTETGGNGGYTF
TGTGCCAGCACCGAGACAGGTGGAAATGGTGGCTACACCTTC
>TRBV4-2|.|.|TRBJ1-4
CASSQEPSGNEKLFF
TGTGCCAGCAGCCAAGAACCATCAGGGAATGAAAAACTGTTTTTT
>TRBV12-3/TRBV12-4|.|.|TRBJ2-1
CASTLSSFNEQFF
TGTGCCAGCACTCTATCGAGTTTCAATGAGCAGTTCTTC
>TRBV6-5|.|.|TRBJ1-1
CASSYARRDTEAFF
TGTGCCAGCAGTTACGCGCGGAGAGACACTGAAGCTTTCTTT
>TRBV3-1/TRBV3-2|.|.|TRBJ1-1
CAFPWRTANDDTEAFF
TGTGCCTTCCCCTGGCGGACAGCAAACGACGACACTGAAGCTTTCTTT
>TRBV28|few|TRBD1|TRBJ1-5
CASSNPGQGSQPQHF
TGTGCCAGCAGTAACCCGGGACAGGGGAGTCAGCCCCAGCATTTT
>TRBV12-3/TRBV12-4|.|.|TRBJ1-2
CASSHRDGYTF
TGTGCCAGCAGTCACAGGGATGGCTACACCTTC
>TRBV27|.|TRBD2|TRBJ2-1
CASSLWASGRVNEQFF
TGTGCCAGCAGTTTATGGGCTAGCGGGAGGGTCAATGAGCAGTTCTTC
>TRBV18|.|TRBD1|TRBJ1-5
CASSPGQGLHF
TGTGCCAGCTCACCAGGACAGGGGTTGCATTTT
>TRBV6-1|.|.|TRBJ2-5
CASSESDRTGYQETQYF
TGTGCCAGCAGTGAAAGCGATAGAACAGGCTACCAAGAGACCCAGTACTTC
>TRBV28|.|.|TRBJ2-2
CASTRGGANTGELFF
TGTGCCAGCACCCGAGGGGGGGCGAACACCGGGGAGCTGTTTTTT
>TRBV4-1|few|.|TRBJ2-2
CASSHEGSSNTGELFF
TGCGCCAGCAGCCACGAGGGATCCTCGAACACCGGGGAGCTGTTTTTT
>TRBV15|.|.|TRBJ2-7
CATSRRPGTHDEQYF
TGTGCCACCAGCAGACGACCCGGGACACATGACGAGCAGTACTTC
>TRBV6-2/TRBV6-3|.|.|TRBJ2-1
CASSWSTGSGAYNEQFF
TGTGCCAGCAGTTGGTCCACAGGGTCCGGTGCCTATAATGAGCAGTTCTTC
>TRBV27|.|.|TRBJ2-3
CASNPPMDTQYF
TGTGCCAGCAATCCCCCCATGGATACGCAGTATTTT
>TRBV5-5|.|.|TRBJ1-4
CASSLFQGTNEKLFF
TGTGCCAGCAGCTTGTTCCAGGGAACTAATGAAAAACTGTTTTTT
>TRBV11-3|once|TRBD1|TRBJ1-5
CASSSLDRASNQPQHF
TGTGCCAGCAGCTCCTTGGACAGGGCGAGCAATCAACCCCAGCATTTT
>TRBV28|.|.|TRBJ1-4
CASSPLGATNEKLFF
TGTGCCAGCAGTCCCTTAGGGGCAACTAATGAAAAACTGTTTTTT
>TRBV7-3|.|.|TRBJ2-1
CASSPQTGNEQFF
TGTGCCAGCAGCCCGCAAACTGGTAATGAGCAGTTCTTC
>TRBV2|.|.|TRBJ2-2
CATQPSRVGTGELFF
TGTGCCACCCAGCCCTCCAGGGTGGGCACCGGGGAGCTGTTTTTT